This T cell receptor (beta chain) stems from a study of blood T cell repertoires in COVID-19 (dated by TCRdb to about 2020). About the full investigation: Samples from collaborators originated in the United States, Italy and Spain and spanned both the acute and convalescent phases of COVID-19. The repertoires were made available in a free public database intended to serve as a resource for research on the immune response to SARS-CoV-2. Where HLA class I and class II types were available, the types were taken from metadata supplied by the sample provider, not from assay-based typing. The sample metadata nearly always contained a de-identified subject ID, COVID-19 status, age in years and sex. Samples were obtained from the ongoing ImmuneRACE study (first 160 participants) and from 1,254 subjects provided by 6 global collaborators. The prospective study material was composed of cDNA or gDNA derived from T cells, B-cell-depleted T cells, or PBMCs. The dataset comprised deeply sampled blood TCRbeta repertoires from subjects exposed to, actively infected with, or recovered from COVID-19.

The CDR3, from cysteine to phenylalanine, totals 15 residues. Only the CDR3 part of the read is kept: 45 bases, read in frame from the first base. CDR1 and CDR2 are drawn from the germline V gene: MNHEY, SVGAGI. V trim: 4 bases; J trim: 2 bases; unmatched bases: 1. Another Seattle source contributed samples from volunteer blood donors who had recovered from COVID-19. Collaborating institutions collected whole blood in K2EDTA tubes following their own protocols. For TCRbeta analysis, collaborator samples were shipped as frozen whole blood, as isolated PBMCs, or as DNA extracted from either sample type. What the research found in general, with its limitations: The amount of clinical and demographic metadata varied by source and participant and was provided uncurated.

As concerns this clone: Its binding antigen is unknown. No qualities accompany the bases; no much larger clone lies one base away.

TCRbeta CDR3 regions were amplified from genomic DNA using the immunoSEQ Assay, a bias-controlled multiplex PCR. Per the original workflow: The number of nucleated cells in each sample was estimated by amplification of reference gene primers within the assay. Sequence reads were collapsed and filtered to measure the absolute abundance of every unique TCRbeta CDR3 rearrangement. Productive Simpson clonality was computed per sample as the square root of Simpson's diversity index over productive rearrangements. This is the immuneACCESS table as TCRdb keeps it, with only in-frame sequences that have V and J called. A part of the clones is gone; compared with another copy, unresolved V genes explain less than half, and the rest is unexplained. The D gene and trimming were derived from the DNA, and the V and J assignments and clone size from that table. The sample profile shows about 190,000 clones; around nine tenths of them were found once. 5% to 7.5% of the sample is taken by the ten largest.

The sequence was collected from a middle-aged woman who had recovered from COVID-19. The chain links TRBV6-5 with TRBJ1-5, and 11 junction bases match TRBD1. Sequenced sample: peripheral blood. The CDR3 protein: CASSSGQGGNQPQHF. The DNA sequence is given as TGTGCCAGCAGTTCGGGACAGGGGGGCAATCAGCCCCAGCATTTT.